This TCR beta chain is from a study of CD8 T cells in Susac syndrome. The CDR3 loop spans 11 amino acids. Deletions cut 6 bases from V and 5 bases from J, with 11 bases between. Per germline, CDR1 DFQATT and CDR2 SNEGSKA (reference sequence). Random hexamers served to reverse transcribe roughly 0.45 to 1 ug RNA. TCRdb passed the immunoSEQ multiplex PCR reads through MiXCR, listing each CDR3 protein once. The sample contains fewer than 350,000 distinct CDR3 sequences, just over 90% of which appear only once. The V call is TRBV20-1, the J call TRBJ2-7; TRBD1 might be the D (5 bases). Specimen: CD4+ T cells from PBMCs. The clonotype comes from a human donor with multiple sclerosis. This CDR3 reads CSAQGGHEQYF. In nucleotides, the CDR3 is TGCAGTGCCCAGGGTGGCCACGAGCAGTACTTC.